Presented here are 9 T cell receptor beta chains from one specimen sequenced in a study of T-cell reconstitution after alpha-beta-depleted transplantation in children. TCRbeta library construction was performed incorporating unique molecular identifiers. TCRdb independently ran MiXCR on the PCR reads; one entry per CDR3 protein. The sample has around 700,000 distinct CDR3 sequences; around 13% are singletons. The sample in question was PBMCs, obtained before TCRalphabeta/CD19-depleted stem cell transplant. The origin of the receptors is a girl aged 2-15 years with congenital amegakaryocytic thrombocytopenia, due to receive a stem cell transplant.

The rearrangement uses TRBV5-1 and TRBJ2-3, with TRBD2 identical over 12 bases. Trimming at V came to 4 bases and at J to 6 bases, leaving 6 bases not matched to a gene. Germline values: CDR1 SGHRS, CDR2 YFSETQ. The CDR3 runs to 15 residues. CDR3 protein: CASSRRLAGEDTQYF. The CDR3 DNA follows: TGCGCCAGCAGCCGTAGACTAGCGGGAGAGGATACGCAGTATTTT.

This clonotype has just a few counts. The CDR3 sequence is CASTHSGRALYEQYF. CDR3 in DNA: TGTGCCAGCACTCATAGCGGGAGGGCACTCTACGAGCAGTACTTC. This chain connects TRBV7-9 to TRBJ2-7, with TRBD2 matching 11 bases. Trimming took 7 bases from V and 3 from J; bases not matched to a gene: 8. Looked up from germline, CDR1 is SEHNR and CDR2 is FQNEAQ (reference sequence). The CDR3 is made up of 15 amino acids.

This clonotype was seen at least ten times. V is TRBV5-1 and J is TRBJ2-3, with D hard to call. Germline CDR1 and CDR2: SGHRS and YFSETQ. There are 17 residues in the CDR3. The V end was cut by 1 base, the J end by 5 bases, with 20 bases between. CDR3 bases: TGCGCCAGCAGCTTGTCGCTTGCAGCTGGGGATGGAGATACGCAGTATTTT. Translation: CASSLSLAAGDGDTQYF. The full variable domain, in which reference TRBV5-1 and TRBJ2-3 provide the parts outside the CDR3, is KAGVTQTPRYLIKTRGQQVTLSCSPISGHRSVSWYQQTPGQGLQFLFEYFSETQRNKGNFPGRFSGRQFSNSRSEMNVSTLELGDSALYLCASSLSLAAGDGDTQYFGPGTRLTVL.

CDR3 region: CASNRGQASTYEQYF. The DNA for the CDR3 is TGCGCCAGCAACAGGGGCCAGGCTTCGACCTACGAGCAGTACTTC. The rearrangement links TRBV5-1 to TRBJ2-7; 7 bases map to TRBD1. CDR1 and CDR2 from the germline V gene are SGHRS and YFSETQ. V was clipped by 6 bases and J by 2 bases; unmatched bases: 11. This CDR3 comprises 15 residues.

The chain recombines TRBV5-1 with TRBJ1-2; 7 bases map to TRBD1. Germline trimming cut 2 bases from V and 0 bases from J; bases unmatched to any gene: 4. CDR3 length: 15 residues. Germline V CDR1 and CDR2: SGHRS, YFSETQ. DNA of the CDR3: TGCGCCAGCAGCTTACAGGGGATAGCTAACTATGGCTACACCTTC. Amino acids: CASSLQGIANYGYTF. Complete variable domain (other parts from reference TRBV5-1 and TRBJ1-2): KAGVTQTPRYLIKTRGQQVTLSCSPISGHRSVSWYQQTPGQGLQFLFEYFSETQRNKGNFPGRFSGRQFSNSRSEMNVSTLELGDSALYLCASSLQGIANYGYTFGSGTRLTVV.

This clonotype was detected only a few times. V usage is TRBV20-1 and J usage is TRBJ1-2; D not resolved. Germline V gene lookup returns CDR1 DFQATT and CDR2 SNEGSKA (reference sequence). The CDR3 is 14 amino acids. Between the trimmed V and J ends, which lost 4 bases and 8 bases, there was a span of 20 bases. CDR3 sequence (DNA): TGCAGTGCTATTGATTGGAAGATCGGGCAGGGCTACACCTTC. Translation: CSAIDWKIGQGYTF.

This clonotype was counted a few times. This chain joins TRBV5-1 and TRBJ2-3, with D possibly matching TRBD2 (5 bases). This CDR3 has 13 amino acids. Germline CDR1 is SGHRS and CDR2 is YFSETQ. With 4 bases removed from V and 6 bases from J, the gap between germline ends came to 12 bases. For the CDR3, the DNA is TGCGCCAGCAGCAGCGGAATGGTGGATACGCAGTATTTT. The encoded protein is CASSSGMVDTQYF.

The table lists this clonotype with many counts. This rearrangement joins TRBV29-1 to TRBJ2-3; no definite D call. The V gene lost 6 bases and the J gene lost 5 bases, with 12 bases spanning the gap. The germline V gene encodes CDR1 SQVTM and CDR2 ANQGSEA. The CDR3 spans 12 residues. For the CDR3, the DNA is TGCAGCGTGAAGTCTTCTGGAGATACGCAGTATTTT. Residues: CSVKSSGDTQYF.

The chain uses TRBV7-9 and TRBJ2-1; 9 bases map to TRBD1. The junction had 12 bases not matched to a gene; V was cut back by 5 bases and J by 7 bases. Per the germline V gene, CDR1 is SEHNR and CDR2 is FQNEAQ (reference sequence). This CDR3 is 16 amino acids long. The CDR3 DNA follows: TGTGCCAGCAGCCCCCCCGTTGGGACAGGGTGGAATGAGCAGTTCTTC. This encodes CASSPPVGTGWNEQFF.